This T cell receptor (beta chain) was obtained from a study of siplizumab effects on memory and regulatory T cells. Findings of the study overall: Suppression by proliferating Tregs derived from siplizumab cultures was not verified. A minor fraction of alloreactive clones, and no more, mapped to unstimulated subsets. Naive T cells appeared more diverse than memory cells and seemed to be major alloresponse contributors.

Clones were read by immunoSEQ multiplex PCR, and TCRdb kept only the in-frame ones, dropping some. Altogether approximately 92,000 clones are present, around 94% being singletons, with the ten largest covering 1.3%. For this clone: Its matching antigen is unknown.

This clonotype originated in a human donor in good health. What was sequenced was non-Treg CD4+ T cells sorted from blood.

CDR3 nucleotides: TGTGCCAGCAGTTCCGTAGGGACAGGGGCTCTCGAGCAGTACTTC. It is translated as CASSSVGTGALEQYF. The V gene is TRBV28, the J gene TRBJ2-7; TRBD1 agrees at 10 bases. The germline V gene has CDR1 MDHEN and CDR2 SYDVKM. The CDR3 covers 15 residues. J gave up 6 bases and V 4 bases, and 9 bases lay outside the gene matches.